This T cell receptor (beta chain) was documented in a study of T cell responses to AZD1222 COVID-19 vaccine. Germline V gene lookup returns CDR1 LNHDA and CDR2 SQIVND (reference sequence). The CDR3 loop spans 14 amino acids. V was cut by 6 bases and J by 6 bases, with 14 bases left in between. Study observations and caveats: The donor cohort was predominantly white British with a female majority, and clonal diversity may have been underestimated. CD4 TCRs linked to vaccination spanned spike, dominating at 160-218 and 743-854. Spike-specific TCR breadth and depth were elevated following two AZD1222 doses. Repertoires were sampled only after the peak T cell response.

Method: immunoSEQ multiplex PCR; TCRdb's copy keeps in-frame clones and lacks some. The sample lists 150,000 or so clones; about 90% were seen once. As for this clone: The target antigen is unknown.

This chain connects TRBV19 to TRBJ1-4; D uncertain. Sequenced material: peripheral blood, taken on day 0 of AZD1222 vaccination. The receptor comes from an adult in good health. This chain's CDR3 is CASRDRTLYEKLFF. As DNA, the CDR3 is TGTGCCAGTAGGGATAGAACACTGTATGAAAAACTGTTTTTT. Complete variable domain (other parts from reference TRBV19 and TRBJ1-4): DGGITQSPKYLFRKEGQNVTLSCEQNLNHDAMYWYRQDPGQGLRLIYYSQIVNDFQKGDIAEGYSVSREKKESFPLTVTSAQKNPTAFYLCASRDRTLYEKLFFGSGTQLSVL.